This T cell receptor (beta chain) was identified in a study of T-cell reconstitution after alpha-beta-depleted transplantation in children (dated by TCRdb to the mid-2010s). Study-wide context: Using TCR repertoire profiling, the study followed T-cell immune reconstitution in a quantitative way in children after TCRalphabeta/CD19-depleted allogeneic hematopoietic cell transplantation. What the work shows at the level of the full study, not this receptor alone: Over the following months the frequencies of hyperexpanded clones went down, and after one year T-cell counts and TCRbeta diversity were mostly credited to newly produced T cells. Apparently early alphabetaT-cell count recovery about two months after transplant reportedly relied on only several hundred rapidly expanded clones derived from non-depleted graft cells. In some patients, the high TCRbeta diversity seen at day 60 was put down to recipient T cells and intrathymic progenitors that had survived conditioning.

This clonotype was detected many times. Its antigen target is currently unknown. No qualities accompany the bases; no much larger clone lies one base away. This specimen's treatment or condition label, per the study, means: allogeneic hematopoietic cell transplantation with graft depleted of TCRalphabeta T cells and CD19 B cells. The children who served as transplant recipients had been given grafts of TCRalphabeta/CD19-depleted allogeneic hematopoietic cells. To prepare the library, PCR was applied. Sequencing was carried out with an Illumina HiSeq 2500. TCR libraries were prepared with molecular barcoding, using unique molecular identifiers to normalize TCRbeta repertoire quantification. TCRdb cleaned the public reads at Q25 with fastp, built clones with MiXCR and kept in-frame beta chains. One record per CDR3 amino acid sequence lists the most common genes and DNA. A total of about 16,000 distinct CDR3 sequences appear in this sample, around 5% of them only once. Clones ranked in the top ten supply roughly 7% of the sample.

Specimen: PBMCs, collected before TCRalphabeta/CD19-depleted stem cell transplant. The TCR comes from a boy between 10 and 17 years old with acute lymphoblastic leukemia, due to receive a stem cell transplant.

The bases read TGTGCCAGCAGCCCGGGGGGACTAGCGGGTCCCCCTAGCACAGATACGCAGTATTTT. This sequence encodes CASSPGGLAGPPSTDTQYF. The sequence is built from TRBV3-1 and TRBJ2-3, with 12 bases aligning to TRBD2. V lost 4 bases and J lost 0 bases, and the count of bases not matched to a germline gene is 11. The germline V gene (reference sequence) yields LGHDT for CDR1 and YNNKEL for CDR2. The CDR3 holds 19 amino acids from the cysteine to the phenylalanine. Kept here is only the CDR3 DNA, which spans 57 bases and is read in frame from base 1.